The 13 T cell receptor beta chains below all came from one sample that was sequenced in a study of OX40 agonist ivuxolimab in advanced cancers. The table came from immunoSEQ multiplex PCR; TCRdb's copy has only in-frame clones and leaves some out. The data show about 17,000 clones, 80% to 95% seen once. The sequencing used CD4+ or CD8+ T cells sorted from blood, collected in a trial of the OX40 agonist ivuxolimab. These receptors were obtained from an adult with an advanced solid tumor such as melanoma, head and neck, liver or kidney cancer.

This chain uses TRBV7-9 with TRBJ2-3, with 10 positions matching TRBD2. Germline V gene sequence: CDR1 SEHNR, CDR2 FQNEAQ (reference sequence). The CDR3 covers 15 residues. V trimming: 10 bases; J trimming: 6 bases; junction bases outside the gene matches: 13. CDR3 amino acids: CAILRAAGGVDTQYF. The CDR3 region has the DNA TGTGCCATACTAAGGGCAGCGGGAGGGGTGGATACGCAGTATTTT.

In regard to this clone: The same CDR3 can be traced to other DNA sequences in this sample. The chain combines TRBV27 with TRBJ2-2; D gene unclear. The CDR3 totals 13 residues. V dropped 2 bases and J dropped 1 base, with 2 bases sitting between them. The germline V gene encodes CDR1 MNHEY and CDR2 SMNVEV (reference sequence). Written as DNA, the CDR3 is TGTGCCAGCAGTTTAGGGAACACCGGGGAGCTGTTTTTT. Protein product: CASSLGNTGELFF.

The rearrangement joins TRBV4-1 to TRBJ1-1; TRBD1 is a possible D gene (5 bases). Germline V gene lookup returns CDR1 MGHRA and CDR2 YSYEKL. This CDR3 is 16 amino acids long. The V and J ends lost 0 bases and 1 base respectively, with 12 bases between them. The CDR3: CASSQDRGVTNTEAFF. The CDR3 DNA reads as TGCGCCAGCAGCCAAGATCGGGGGGTTACGAACACTGAAGCTTTCTTT.

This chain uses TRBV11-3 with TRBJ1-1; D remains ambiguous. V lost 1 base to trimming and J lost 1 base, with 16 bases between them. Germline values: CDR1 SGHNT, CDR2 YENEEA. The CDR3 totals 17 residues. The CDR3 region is CASSLAGFVAENTEAFF. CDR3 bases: TGTGCCAGCAGCTTAGCGGGGTTCGTCGCAGAGAACACTGAAGCTTTCTTT.

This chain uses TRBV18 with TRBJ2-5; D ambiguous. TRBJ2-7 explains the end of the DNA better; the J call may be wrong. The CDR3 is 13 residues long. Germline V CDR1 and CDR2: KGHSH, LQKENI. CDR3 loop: CASSSGIPDEQYF. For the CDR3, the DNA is TGTGCCAGCTCATCAGGCATTCCTGACGAGCAGTACTTC.

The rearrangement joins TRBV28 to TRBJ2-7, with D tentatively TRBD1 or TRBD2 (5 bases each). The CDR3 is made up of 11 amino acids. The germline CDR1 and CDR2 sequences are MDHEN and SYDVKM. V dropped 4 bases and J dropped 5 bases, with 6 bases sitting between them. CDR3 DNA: TGTGCCAGCAGTTGGGGGAACGAGCAGTACTTC. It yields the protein CASSWGNEQYF.

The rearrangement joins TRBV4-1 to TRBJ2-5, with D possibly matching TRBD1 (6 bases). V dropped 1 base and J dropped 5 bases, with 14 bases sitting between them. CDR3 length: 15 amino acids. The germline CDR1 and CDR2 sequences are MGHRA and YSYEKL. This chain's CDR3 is CASSQVTGWGETQYF. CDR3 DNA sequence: TGCGCCAGCAGCCAAGTTACAGGGTGGGGGGAGACCCAGTACTTC.

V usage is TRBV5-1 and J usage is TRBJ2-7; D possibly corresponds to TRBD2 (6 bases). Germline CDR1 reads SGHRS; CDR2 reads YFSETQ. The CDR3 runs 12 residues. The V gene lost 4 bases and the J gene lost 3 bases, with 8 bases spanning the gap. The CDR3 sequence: CASSGDFYEQYF. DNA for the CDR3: TGCGCCAGCAGCGGGGACTTCTACGAGCAGTACTTC.

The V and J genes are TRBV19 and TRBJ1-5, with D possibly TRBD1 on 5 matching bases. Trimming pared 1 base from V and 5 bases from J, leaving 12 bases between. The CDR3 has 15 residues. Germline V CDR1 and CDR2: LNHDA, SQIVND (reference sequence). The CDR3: CASSIVGDSDQPQHF. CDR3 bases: TGTGCCAGTAGTATAGTAGGGGATTCGGATCAGCCCCAGCATTTT.

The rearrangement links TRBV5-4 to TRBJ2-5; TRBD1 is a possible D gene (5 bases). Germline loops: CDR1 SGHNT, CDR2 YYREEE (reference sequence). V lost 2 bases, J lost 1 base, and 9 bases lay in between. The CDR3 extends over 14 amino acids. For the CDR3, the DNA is TGTGCCAGCAGCTTAGTGGGGCTCCAAGAGACCCAGTACTTC. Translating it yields CASSLVGLQETQYF.

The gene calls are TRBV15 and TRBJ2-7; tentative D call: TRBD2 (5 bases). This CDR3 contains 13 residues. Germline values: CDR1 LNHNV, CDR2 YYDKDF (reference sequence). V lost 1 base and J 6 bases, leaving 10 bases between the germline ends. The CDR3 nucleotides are TGTGCCACCAGCAGAGTCGGGGAAGTCGAGCAGTACTTC. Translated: CATSRVGEVEQYF.

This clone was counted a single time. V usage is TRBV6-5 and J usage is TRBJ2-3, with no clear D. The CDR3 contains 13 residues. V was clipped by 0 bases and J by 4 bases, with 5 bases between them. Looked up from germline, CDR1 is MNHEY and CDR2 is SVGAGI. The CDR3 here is CASSYSPADTQYF. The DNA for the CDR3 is TGTGCCAGCAGTTACTCTCCTGCAGATACGCAGTATTTT.

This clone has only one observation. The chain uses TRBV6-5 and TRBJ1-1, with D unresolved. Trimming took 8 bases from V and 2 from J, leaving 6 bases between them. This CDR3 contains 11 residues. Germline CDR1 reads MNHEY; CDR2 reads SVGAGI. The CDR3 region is CASGVNTEAFF. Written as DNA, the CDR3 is TGTGCCAGCGGTGTAAACACTGAAGCTTTCTTT.